The rows below give T cell receptor beta chains drawn from one sample of a study of human T cells and chemical hapten exposure. TCRdb fed the RACE reads into MiXCR, producing one record per CDR3 protein. The profile covers tens of thousands of distinct CDR3 sequences, with 9.5% to 10% appearing a single time and more than 1.5% taken by the ten largest. Sequenced here: whole blood, sampled in connection with sensitization to the hapten diphenylcyclopropenone (DPC). The receptors here all came from a woman aged 45-59 years with alopecia areata. Some clones in this sample may be carry-over from other donors' samples. Each CDR3 is given with its conserved first and last residue. Each record gives: V gene, J gene, D gene, clone size, CDR3 DNA, CDR3 protein. A D gene is named only where the DNA matches it firmly. Where a row states a size, it is once, few, many or the class of an expanded clone; other rows omit it.

TRBV12-3/TRBV12-4	TRBJ1-1	-	many	TGTGCCAGCAGTTCCACCGGGGGAGGGCGCACTGAAGCTTTCTTT	CASSSTGGGRTEAFF
TRBV18	TRBJ1-2	TRBD1	many	TGTGCCAGCTCACCTCCCGGGACAGGGGGCGACTATGGCTACACCTTC	CASSPPGTGGDYGYTF
TRBV9	TRBJ2-7	TRBD1	-	TGTGCCAGCAGCGGGATGCCGGGACAGCGTATACCCGAGCAGTACTTC	CASSGMPGQRIPEQYF
TRBV28	TRBJ1-5	-	-	TGTGCCAGCAGTTTACGTGAGCCCCAGCATTTT	CASSLREPQHF
TRBV11-3	TRBJ2-5	TRBD2	-	TGTGCCAGCAGCTCAGGACTAGCGGGGGTCCAAGAGACCCAGTACTTC	CASSSGLAGVQETQYF
TRBV6-1	TRBJ2-3	-	few	TGTGCCAGCAGTGAGGACGCGAGCACAGATACGCAGTATTTT	CASSEDASTDTQYF
TRBV6-5	TRBJ2-7	TRBD1	few	TGTGCCAGCTCATGGACAGGGGTCGACTACGAGCAGTACTTC	CASSWTGVDYEQYF
TRBV2	TRBJ1-6	-	-	TGTGCCAGCACTGGGGGGTCCTATAATTCACCCCTCCACTTT	CASTGGSYNSPLHF
TRBV29-1	TRBJ1-1	-	-	TGCAGCGTTAGGGAGGGGAACACTGAAGCTTTCTTT	CSVREGNTEAFF
TRBV28	TRBJ1-4	TRBD1	many	TGTGCCAGCAGTTTGAGGCAAGGGGGCGAAAAACTGTTTTTT	CASSLRQGGEKLFF
TRBV14	TRBJ2-6	TRBD1	few	TGTGCCAGCAGCCAAGGGCTGGGACAGGGATCTGGGGCCAACGTCCTGACTTTC	CASSQGLGQGSGANVLTF
TRBV28	TRBJ1-3	-	-	TGTGCCAGCAGTGGAGGTGGGGGGAAGCGAACTGGAAACACCATATATTTT	CASSGGGGKRTGNTIYF
TRBV4-2	TRBJ1-1	-	once	TGTGCCAGCAGCCAAGTAGGAGGAGAAGAATACACTGAAGCTTTCTTT	CASSQVGGEEYTEAFF
TRBV9	TRBJ2-5	-	few	TGTGCCAGCAGCGTAGTTCCCCTATCGAGCGAGACCCAGTACTTC	CASSVVPLSSETQYF
TRBV28	TRBJ1-1	-	-	TGTGCCAGCAGTTTACTTCGGGAGTCTGAAGCTTTCTTT	CASSLLRESEAFF
TRBV27	TRBJ2-6	TRBD2	-	TGTGCCAGCAGCCCAACAATAGCGGGAGGGCCGTCTGGGGCCAACGTCCTGACTTTC	CASSPTIAGGPSGANVLTF
TRBV10-3	TRBJ2-7	-	-	TGTGCCATCAGTGAGCAGGGGCCCGGCTACGAGCAGTACTTC	CAISEQGPGYEQYF
TRBV3-1	TRBJ1-4	-	-	TGTGCCAGCAGCCAAGGAGTCCAGGTTGAAAAACTGTTTTTT	CASSQGVQVEKLFF
TRBV6-2/TRBV6-3	TRBJ2-7	-	few	TGTGCCAGCAGTTATCCCTACTCCTACGAGCAGTACTTC	CASSYPYSYEQYF
TRBV7-9	TRBJ1-4	-	-	TGTGCCAGCAGCCAGACATATCTTGGACTGTTTTTT	CASSQTYLGLFF
TRBV28	TRBJ2-2	-	-	TGTGCCAGCAGTTTTCCCAGACAGGCAAAGAACACCGGGGAGCTGTTTTTT	CASSFPRQAKNTGELFF
TRBV21-1	TRBJ2-3	-	few	TGTGCCAGCAGCAGCTACCGTCGAGATACGCAGTATTTT	CASSSYRRDTQYF
TRBV10-1	TRBJ2-2	-	many	TGCGCCAGCAGTTTACAGGGAACCGGGGAGCTGTTTTTT	CASSLQGTGELFF
TRBV7-7	TRBJ2-7	TRBD2	few	TGTGCTAGCAGCCCAGGACTAGCGAGTTCCTACGAGCAGTACTTC	CASSPGLASSYEQYF
TRBV20-1	TRBJ2-2	TRBD1	many	TGCAGTGCTAGAGATCCCTCCGGGACAGTTAACACCGGGGAGCTGTTTTTT	CSARDPSGTVNTGELFF
TRBV20-1	TRBJ1-5	-	many	TGCAGTGCTAGAGGCTGGGGTGGACAGCCCCAGCATTTT	CSARGWGGQPQHF
TRBV2	TRBJ2-3	TRBD2	few	TGTGCCACTTCTAGCGGAGGCTTTCCTACAGATACGCAGTATTTT	CATSSGGFPTDTQYF
TRBV12-3/TRBV12-4	TRBJ2-7	-	-	TGTGCCAGCAGTTGGTCTTACGAGCAGTACTTC	CASSWSYEQYF
TRBV28	TRBJ1-4	-	many	TGTGCCAGCAGAGACGGAGAAAATGAAAAACTGTTTTTT	CASRDGENEKLFF
TRBV10-3	TRBJ1-1	TRBD1	few	TGTGCCATCAGCACAGGGGTTCCCACTGAAGCTTTCTTT	CAISTGVPTEAFF
TRBV19	TRBJ1-2	-	few	TGTGCCAGTAGTATCATAGCTAACTATGGCTACACCTTC	CASSIIANYGYTF
TRBV28	TRBJ1-5	-	many	TGTGCCAGCAGTCCGTTTATCTCCCGGCGTAAAGGGGAGCCCCAGCATTTT	CASSPFISRRKGEPQHF
TRBV7-2	TRBJ1-1	TRBD1	many	TGTGCCAGCAGCCTCCCGACAGGGGGCAAAACTGAAGCTTTCTTT	CASSLPTGGKTEAFF
TRBV20-1	TRBJ2-3	-	-	TGCAGTGCTAGAGATCCCGTCAGCGGCACAGATACGCAGTATTTT	CSARDPVSGTDTQYF
TRBV11-3	TRBJ2-1	TRBD2	many	TGTGCCAGCAGCCCCGGCGACAGCGGGGGCAACAATGAGCAGTTCTTC	CASSPGDSGGNNEQFF
TRBV9	TRBJ2-7	-	-	TGTGCCAGCAGCGTGAGCTCTAGTAACCCAAACGAGCAGTACTTC	CASSVSSSNPNEQYF
TRBV27	TRBJ1-1	-	few	TGTGCCAGCAGTTTATCAGGGGTACGAGGGACGAGAACTGAAGCTTTCTTT	CASSLSGVRGTRTEAFF
TRBV20-1	TRBJ1-2	-	-	TGCAGTGCGGTGGAGGGGTCTGGTGGCTACACCTTC	CSAVEGSGGYTF
TRBV7-6	TRBJ1-2	-	many	TGTGCCAGCAGCCGTCCCGGGACGTATGGCTACACCTTC	CASSRPGTYGYTF
TRBV29-1	TRBJ1-1	-	few	TGCAGCGTTGAAATTACGGTGGAGAACACTGAAGCTTTCTTT	CSVEITVENTEAFF
TRBV18	TRBJ1-2	-	many	TGTGCCAGCTCACCGGAAGGACAAGGATCCTATGGCTACACCTTC	CASSPEGQGSYGYTF
TRBV2	TRBJ1-5	-	many	TGTGCCAGCGGGGGGACGGTCGGGCCCCAGCATTTT	CASGGTVGPQHF
TRBV5-1	TRBJ1-1	TRBD1	many	TGCGCCAGCAGCGCTAGACAGGGTGGCGTCACTGAAGCTTTCTTT	CASSARQGGVTEAFF
TRBV9	TRBJ2-7	-	-	TGTGCCAGCAGCACAGGCTCCAGGAGCGACGAGCAGTACTTC	CASSTGSRSDEQYF
TRBV18	TRBJ2-7	-	-	TGTGCCAGCTCACCACTGAGGGGTGGCGAGCAGTACTTC	CASSPLRGGEQYF
TRBV20-1	TRBJ2-3	TRBD2	few	TGCAGTGCAATACCGACTAGCGGGGGGTCGTCGAGGGCGCAGTATTTT	CSAIPTSGGSSRAQYF
TRBV6-6	TRBJ2-6	-	once	TGTGCCAGCAGTTACAGTGGACAGCCGATATCTGGGGCCAACGTCCTGTCTTTC	CASSYSGQPISGANVLSF
TRBV7-2	TRBJ2-1	-	few	TGTGCCAGCAGCTTACAGAAGAAAGTCGACTACAATGAGCAGTTCTTC	CASSLQKKVDYNEQFF
TRBV7-9	TRBJ2-2	-	-	TGTGCCAGCATTCTGGATCGGCGGGGCGGGGAGCTGTTTTTT	CASILDRRGGELFF
TRBV6-6	TRBJ1-2	-	many	TGTGCCAGCAGTTACGCCAGCGGTGGGGGGGATGGCTACACCTTC	CASSYASGGGDGYTF